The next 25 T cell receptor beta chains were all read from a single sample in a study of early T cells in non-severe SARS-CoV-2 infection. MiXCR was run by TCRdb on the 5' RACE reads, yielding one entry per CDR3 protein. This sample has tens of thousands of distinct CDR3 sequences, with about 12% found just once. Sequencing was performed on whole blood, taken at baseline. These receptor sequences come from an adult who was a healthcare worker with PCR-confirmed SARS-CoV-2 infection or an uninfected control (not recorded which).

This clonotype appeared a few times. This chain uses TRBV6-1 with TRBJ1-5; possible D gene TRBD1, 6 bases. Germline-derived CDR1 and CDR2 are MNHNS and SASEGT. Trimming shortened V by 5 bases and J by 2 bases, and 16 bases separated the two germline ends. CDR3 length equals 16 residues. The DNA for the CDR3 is TGTGCCAGCAGTAGCGTGGAAGGGGGTGGCAATCAGCCCCAGCATTTT. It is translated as CASSSVEGGGNQPQHF.

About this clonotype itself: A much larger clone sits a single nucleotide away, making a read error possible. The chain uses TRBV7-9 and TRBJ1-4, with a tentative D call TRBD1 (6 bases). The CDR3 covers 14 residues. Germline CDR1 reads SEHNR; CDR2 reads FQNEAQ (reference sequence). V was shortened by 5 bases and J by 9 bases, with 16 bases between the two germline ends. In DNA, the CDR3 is TGTGCCAGCAGCCGGGCCGGGACATACAAAAAACTGTTTTTT. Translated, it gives CASSRAGTYKKLFF.

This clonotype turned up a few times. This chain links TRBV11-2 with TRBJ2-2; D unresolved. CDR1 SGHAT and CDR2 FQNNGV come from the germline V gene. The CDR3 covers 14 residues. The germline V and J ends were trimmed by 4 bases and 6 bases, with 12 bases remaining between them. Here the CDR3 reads CASSSPRGPGELFF. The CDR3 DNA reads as TGTGCCAGCAGCTCCCCCCGAGGTCCCGGGGAGCTGTTTTTT.

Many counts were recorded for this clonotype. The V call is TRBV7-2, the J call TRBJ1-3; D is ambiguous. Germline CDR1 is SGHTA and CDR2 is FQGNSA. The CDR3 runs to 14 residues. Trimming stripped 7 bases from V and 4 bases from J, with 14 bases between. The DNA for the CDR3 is TGTGCCAGCACCAAGAGGAAGGCGGGAAACACCATATATTTT. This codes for CASTKRKAGNTIYF.

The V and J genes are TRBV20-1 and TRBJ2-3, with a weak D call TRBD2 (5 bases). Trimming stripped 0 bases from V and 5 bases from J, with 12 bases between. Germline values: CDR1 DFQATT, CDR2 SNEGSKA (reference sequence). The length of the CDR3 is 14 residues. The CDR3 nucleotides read TGCAGTGCTAGAGATGGGCTCCGGGGAGATACGCAGTATTTT. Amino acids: CSARDGLRGDTQYF.

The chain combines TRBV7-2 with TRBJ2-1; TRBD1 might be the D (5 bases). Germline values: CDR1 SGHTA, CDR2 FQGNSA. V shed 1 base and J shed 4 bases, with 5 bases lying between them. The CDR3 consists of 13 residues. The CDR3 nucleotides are TGTGCCAGCAGCTTAGGACAGTACAATGAGCAGTTCTTC. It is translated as CASSLGQYNEQFF. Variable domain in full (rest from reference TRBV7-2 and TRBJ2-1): GAGVSQSPSNKVTEKGKDVELRCDPISGHTALYWYRQSLGQGLEFLIYFQGNSAPDKSGLPSDRFSAERTGGSVSTLTIQRTQQEDSAVYLCASSLGQYNEQFFGPGTRLTVL.

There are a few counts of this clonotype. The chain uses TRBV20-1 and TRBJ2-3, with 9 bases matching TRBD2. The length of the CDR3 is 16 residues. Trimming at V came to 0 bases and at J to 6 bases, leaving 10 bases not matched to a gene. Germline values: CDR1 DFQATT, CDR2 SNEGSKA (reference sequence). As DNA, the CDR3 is TGCAGTGCTAGAGATAGGTTCAGCGGGAGGAGGGATACGCAGTATTTT. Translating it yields CSARDRFSGRRDTQYF.

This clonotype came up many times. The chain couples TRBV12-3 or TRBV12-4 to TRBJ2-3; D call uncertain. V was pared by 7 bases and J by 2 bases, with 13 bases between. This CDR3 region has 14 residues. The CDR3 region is CASTTASSTDTQYF. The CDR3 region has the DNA TGTGCCAGCACGACTGCATCCTCCACAGATACGCAGTATTTT.

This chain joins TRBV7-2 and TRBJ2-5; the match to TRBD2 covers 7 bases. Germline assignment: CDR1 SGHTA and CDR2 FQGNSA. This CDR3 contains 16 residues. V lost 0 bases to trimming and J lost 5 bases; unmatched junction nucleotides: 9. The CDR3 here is CASSLALMAGVETQYF. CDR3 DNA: TGTGCCAGCAGCTTAGCGCTAATGGCGGGAGTTGAGACCCAGTACTTC.

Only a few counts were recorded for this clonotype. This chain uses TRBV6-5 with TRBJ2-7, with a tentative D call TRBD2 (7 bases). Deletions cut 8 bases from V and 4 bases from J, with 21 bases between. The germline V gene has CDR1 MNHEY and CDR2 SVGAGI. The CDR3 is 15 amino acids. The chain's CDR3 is CASSNTGGAGYEQYF. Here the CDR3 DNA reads TGTGCCAGCTCCAACACGGGGGGCGCGGGTTACGAGCAGTACTTC.

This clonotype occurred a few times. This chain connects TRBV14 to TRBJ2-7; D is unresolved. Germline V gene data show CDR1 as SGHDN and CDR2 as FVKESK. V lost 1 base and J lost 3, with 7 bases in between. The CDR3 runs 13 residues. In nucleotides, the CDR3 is TGTGCCAGCAGCCAAGCTCGGCACTACGAGCAGTACTTC. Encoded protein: CASSQARHYEQYF.

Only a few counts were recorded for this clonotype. CDR3 region: CASSSQDRNTEAFF. The CDR3 region has the DNA TGCGCCAGCAGCTCCCAGGACAGGAACACTGAAGCTTTCTTT. The genes are TRBV5-1 and TRBJ1-1, with D possibly matching TRBD1 (6 bases). Germline V gives CDR1 SGHRS, CDR2 YFSETQ. V lost 3 bases to trimming and J lost 1 base, with 10 bases between them. The CDR3 is 14 amino acids. The whole variable domain, filled in from reference TRBV5-1 and TRBJ1-1, reads KAGVTQTPRYLIKTRGQQVTLSCSPISGHRSVSWYQQTPGQGLQFLFEYFSETQRNKGNFPGRFSGRQFSNSRSEMNVSTLELGDSALYLCASSSQDRNTEAFFGQGTRLTVV.

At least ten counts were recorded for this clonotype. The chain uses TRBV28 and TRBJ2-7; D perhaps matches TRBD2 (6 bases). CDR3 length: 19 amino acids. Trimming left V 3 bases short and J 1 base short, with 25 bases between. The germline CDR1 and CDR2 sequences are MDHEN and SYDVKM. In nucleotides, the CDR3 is TGTGCCAGCAGTTTTCTCCCCCCCACAGGCGGGATGAGTTCCTACGAGCAGTACTTC. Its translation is CASSFLPPTGGMSSYEQYF.

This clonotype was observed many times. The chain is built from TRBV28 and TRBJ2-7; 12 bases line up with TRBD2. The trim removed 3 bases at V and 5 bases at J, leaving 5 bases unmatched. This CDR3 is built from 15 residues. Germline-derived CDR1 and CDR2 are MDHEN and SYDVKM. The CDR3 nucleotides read TGTGCCAGCAGTTTCGGGACTAGCGGGCCCCACGAGCAGTACTTC. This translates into CASSFGTSGPHEQYF. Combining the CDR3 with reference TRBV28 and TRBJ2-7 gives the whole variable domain DVKVTQSSRYLVKRTGEKVFLECVQDMDHENMFWYRQDPGLGLRLIYFSYDVKMKEKGDIPEGYSVSREKKERFSLILESASTNQTSMYLCASSFGTSGPHEQYFGPGTRLTVT.

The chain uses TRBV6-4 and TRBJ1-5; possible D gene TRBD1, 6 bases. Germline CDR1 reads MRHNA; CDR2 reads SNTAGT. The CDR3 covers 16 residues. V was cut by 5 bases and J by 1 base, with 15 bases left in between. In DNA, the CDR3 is TGTGCCAGCAGTCCCCAGGGGCTTCTCAGCAATCAGCCCCAGCATTTT. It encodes CASSPQGLLSNQPQHF.

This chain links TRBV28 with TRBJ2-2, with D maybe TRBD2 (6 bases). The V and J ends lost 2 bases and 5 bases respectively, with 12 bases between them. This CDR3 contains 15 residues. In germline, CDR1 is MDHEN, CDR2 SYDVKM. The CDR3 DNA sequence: TGTGCCAGCAGTTTAGGCAGACTAGATACCGGGGAGCTGTTTTTT. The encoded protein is CASSLGRLDTGELFF.

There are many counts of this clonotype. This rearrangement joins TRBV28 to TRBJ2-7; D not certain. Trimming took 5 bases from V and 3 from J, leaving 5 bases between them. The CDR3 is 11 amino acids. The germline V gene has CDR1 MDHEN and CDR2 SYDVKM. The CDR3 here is CASSAFYEQYF. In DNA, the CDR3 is TGTGCCAGCAGTGCCTTCTACGAGCAGTACTTC.

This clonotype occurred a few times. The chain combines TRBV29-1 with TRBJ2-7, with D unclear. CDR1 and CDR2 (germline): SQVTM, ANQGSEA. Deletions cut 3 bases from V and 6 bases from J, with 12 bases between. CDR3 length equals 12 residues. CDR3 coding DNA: TGCAGCGTTGAGCCCCCCTCAGGCGAGCAGTACTTC. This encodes CSVEPPSGEQYF.

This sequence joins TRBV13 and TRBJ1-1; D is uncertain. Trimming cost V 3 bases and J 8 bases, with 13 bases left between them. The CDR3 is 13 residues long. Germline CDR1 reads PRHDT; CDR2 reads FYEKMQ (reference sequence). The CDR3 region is CASSLRPGGEAFF. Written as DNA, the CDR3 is TGTGCCAGCAGCTTGAGGCCGGGAGGGGAAGCTTTCTTT.

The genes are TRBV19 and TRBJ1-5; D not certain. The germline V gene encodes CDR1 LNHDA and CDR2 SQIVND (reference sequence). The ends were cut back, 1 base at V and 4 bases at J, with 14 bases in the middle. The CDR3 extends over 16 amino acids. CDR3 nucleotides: TGTGCCAGTAGTATAGTTGGGCGGGGAGTTAATCAGCCCCAGCATTTT. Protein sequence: CASSIVGRGVNQPQHF.

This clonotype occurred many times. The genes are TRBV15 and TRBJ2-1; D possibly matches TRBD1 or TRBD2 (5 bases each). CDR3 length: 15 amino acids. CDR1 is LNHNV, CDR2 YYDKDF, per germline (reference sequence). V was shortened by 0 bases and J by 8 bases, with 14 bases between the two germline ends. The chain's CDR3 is CATSRDKILGDEQFF. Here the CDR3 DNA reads TGTGCCACCAGCAGAGATAAGATACTAGGGGATGAGCAGTTCTTC.

The CDR3 coding sequence is TGTGCCAGCAGCGTAGATATCGGCCCCCTTGGAGGCTACACCTTC. It is translated as CASSVDIGPLGGYTF. The chain has TRBV9 and TRBJ1-2; D is ambiguous. V was shortened by 0 bases and J by 8 bases, with 17 bases between the two germline ends. Germline CDR1 is SGDLS and CDR2 is YYNGEE. The CDR3 runs 15 residues. Complete variable domain (other parts from reference TRBV9 and TRBJ1-2): DSGVTQTPKHLITATGQRVTLRCSPRSGDLSVYWYQQSLDQGLQFLIQYYNGEERAKGNILERFSAQQFPDLHSELNLSSLELGDSALYFCASSVDIGPLGGYTFGSGTRLTVV.

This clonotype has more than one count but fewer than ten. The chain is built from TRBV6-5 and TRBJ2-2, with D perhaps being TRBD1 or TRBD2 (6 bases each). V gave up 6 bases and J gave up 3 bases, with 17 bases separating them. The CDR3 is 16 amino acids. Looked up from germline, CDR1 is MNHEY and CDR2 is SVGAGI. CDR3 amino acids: CASSHEGGQDTGELFF. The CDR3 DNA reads TGTGCCAGCAGCCACGAGGGGGGTCAGGACACCGGGGAGCTGTTTTTT.

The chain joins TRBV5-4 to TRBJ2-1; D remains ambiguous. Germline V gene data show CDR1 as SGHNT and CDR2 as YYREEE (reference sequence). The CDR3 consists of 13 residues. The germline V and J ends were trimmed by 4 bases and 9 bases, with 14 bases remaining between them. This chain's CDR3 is CASSVGVEAEQFF. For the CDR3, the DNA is TGTGCCAGCAGCGTTGGAGTCGAAGCTGAGCAGTTCTTC. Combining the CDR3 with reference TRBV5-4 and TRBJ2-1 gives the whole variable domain ETGVTQSPTHLIKTRGQQVTLRCSSQSGHNTVSWYQQALGQGPQFIFQYYREEENGRGNFPPRFSGLQFPNYSSELNVNALELDDSALYLCASSVGVEAEQFFGPGTRLTVL.

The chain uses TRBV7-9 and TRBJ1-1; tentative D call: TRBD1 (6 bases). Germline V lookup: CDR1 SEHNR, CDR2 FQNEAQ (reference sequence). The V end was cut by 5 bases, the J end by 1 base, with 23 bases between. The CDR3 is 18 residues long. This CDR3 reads CASSLSGTLRWTNTEAFF. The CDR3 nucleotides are TGTGCCAGCAGCCTCAGCGGGACACTCCGGTGGACGAACACTGAAGCTTTCTTT.